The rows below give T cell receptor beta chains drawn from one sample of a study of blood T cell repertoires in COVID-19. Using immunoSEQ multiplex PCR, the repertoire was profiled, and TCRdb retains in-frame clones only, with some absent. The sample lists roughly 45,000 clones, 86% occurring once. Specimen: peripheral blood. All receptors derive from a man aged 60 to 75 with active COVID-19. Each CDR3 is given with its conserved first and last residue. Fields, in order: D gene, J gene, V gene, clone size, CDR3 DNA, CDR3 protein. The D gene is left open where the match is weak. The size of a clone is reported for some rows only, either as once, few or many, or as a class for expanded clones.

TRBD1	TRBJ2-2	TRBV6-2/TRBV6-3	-	TGTGCCAGCAGTCCGACAGGGGGCATTCACGGGGAGCTGTTTTTT	CASSPTGGIHGELFF
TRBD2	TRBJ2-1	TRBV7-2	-	TGTGCCAGCAGCTATGGGATAGGGACTACCTACAATGAGCAGTTCTTC	CASSYGIGTTYNEQFF
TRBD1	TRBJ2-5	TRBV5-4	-	TGTGCCAGCAGCGCGATCGACAGGGTTCAAGAGACCCAGTACTTC	CASSAIDRVQETQYF
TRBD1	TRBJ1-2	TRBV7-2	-	TGTGCCAGCAGTCGGCCCCAGGGGGCAGGGGGCTACACCTTC	CASSRPQGAGGYTF
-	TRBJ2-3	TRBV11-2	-	TGTGCCAGCAGCTTAGGGTTAGTGGATACGCAGTATTTT	CASSLGLVDTQYF
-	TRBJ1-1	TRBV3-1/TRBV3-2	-	TGTGCCAGCAGCGAAACAGGGCGGACTGAAGCTTTCTTT	CASSETGRTEAFF
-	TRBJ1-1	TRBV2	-	TGTGCCAGCAGACGCGGACAGTTGAACACTGAAGCTTTCTTT	CASRRGQLNTEAFF
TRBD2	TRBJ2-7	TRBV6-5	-	TGTGCCAGCAGTTACTCACGACTAGCGAGCTCCTACGAGCAGTACTTC	CASSYSRLASSYEQYF
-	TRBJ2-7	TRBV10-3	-	TGTGCCATCAGTGCCCTCTACGAGCAGTACTTC	CAISALYEQYF
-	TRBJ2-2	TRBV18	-	TGTGCCAGTCAAGAGCAGAACACCGGGGAGCTGTTTTTT	CASQEQNTGELFF
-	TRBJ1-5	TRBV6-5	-	TGTGCCAGCAGTACTTACAGGGATAGCAATCAGCCCCAGCATTTT	CASSTYRDSNQPQHF
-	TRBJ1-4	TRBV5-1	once	TGCGCCAGCAGCTCAGTGAACCCAACTAATGAAAAACTGTTTTTT	CASSSVNPTNEKLFF
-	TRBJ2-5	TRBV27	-	TGTGCCAGCAGTTACCTATCGGGGAGCGGGGAGACCCAGTACTTC	CASSYLSGSGETQYF
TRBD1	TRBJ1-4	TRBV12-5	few	TGTGCTAGTGGGCTTACTGGACAGGGGGGAGAAAAACTGTTTTTT	CASGLTGQGGEKLFF
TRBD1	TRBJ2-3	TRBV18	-	TGTGCCAGCTCACCAGTAGGACAGGGGATTCCAGATACGCAGTATTTT	CASSPVGQGIPDTQYF
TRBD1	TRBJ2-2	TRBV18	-	TGTGCCAGCTCACCTGGACAGGGCCCGAACACCGGGGAGCTGTTTTTT	CASSPGQGPNTGELFF
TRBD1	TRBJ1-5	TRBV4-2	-	TGTGCCAGCAGCCAAGGGGGACAGGACGGGCAGCCCCAGCATTTT	CASSQGGQDGQPQHF
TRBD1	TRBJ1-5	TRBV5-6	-	TGTGCCAGCAGCTTGGGACAGGGGATTCAGCCCCAGCATTTT	CASSLGQGIQPQHF
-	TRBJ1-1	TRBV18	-	TGTGCCAGCTCACTTGACAGAAACACTGAAGCTTTCTTT	CASSLDRNTEAFF
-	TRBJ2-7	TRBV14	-	TGTGCCAGCAGCCAAGAATCCGGGAACTACGAGCAGTACTTC	CASSQESGNYEQYF
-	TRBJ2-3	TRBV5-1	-	TGCGCCAGCAGCTTGGCCGGGGAGAGGACAGATACGCAGTATTTT	CASSLAGERTDTQYF
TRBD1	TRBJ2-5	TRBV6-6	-	TGTGCCAGCAGTTACCCCGGGACAGGGGACGAGACCCAGTACTTC	CASSYPGTGDETQYF
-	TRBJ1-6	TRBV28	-	TGTGCCAGCAGTGTTACAGGGAGCTCCTATAATTCACCCCTCCACTTT	CASSVTGSSYNSPLHF
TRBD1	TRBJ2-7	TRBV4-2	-	TGTGCCAGCAGCCAACTTTTCGGGACAGTCTCCTACGAGCAGTACTTC	CASSQLFGTVSYEQYF
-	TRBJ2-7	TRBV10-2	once	TGCGCCAGTGCGTCCCTCTACGAGCAGTACTTC	CASASLYEQYF
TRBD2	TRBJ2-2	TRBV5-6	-	TGTGCCAGCAGCTGGGGCCTAGCGGGAGAAGGAATCGGGGAGCTGTTTTTT	CASSWGLAGEGIGELFF
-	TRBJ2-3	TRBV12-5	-	TGTGCTAGTGGTGGGGCCCTCGACAAACCGGTGAATACGCAGTATTTT	CASGGALDKPVNTQYF
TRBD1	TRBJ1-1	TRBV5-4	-	TGTGCCAGCAGTCCGGGACAGGGCAAGAGTAAGAACACTGAAGCTTTCTTT	CASSPGQGKSKNTEAFF